The source of this T cell receptor (beta chain) is a study of blood T cell repertoires in COVID-19. Turning to the study itself: In each case, the material was cDNA or gDNA derived from T cells, B-cell-depleted T cells, or PBMCs.

Original methodology: Amplified reference gene primers provided the basis for estimating nucleated cell counts. This table comes from immunoSEQ multiplex PCR, and its TCRdb copy is limited to in-frame clones, with some not included. From that table come the V and J calls and clone size; the DNA was used to work out D and trimming. The sample lists 310,000 or so clones; around nine tenths were seen once. From germline, CDR1 is KGHSH and CDR2 LQKENI. V lost 3 bases, J lost 2 bases, and 7 bases lay in between. The CDR3 totals 13 residues. This clone was counted a few times. Other DNA sequences in this sample translate to the same CDR3.

The specimen sequenced was peripheral blood. The chain uses TRBV18 and TRBJ2-5; D remains unclear. The clonotype was recovered from a man between 70 and 80 years old with acute or convalescent COVID-19. Here the CDR3 reads CASSPGQQETQYF. As DNA, the CDR3 is TGTGCCAGCTCACCTGGGCAGCAAGAGACCCAGTACTTC.